The 32 T cell receptor beta chains in this list originate from one sample, sequenced in a study of human T cells and chemical hapten exposure. The time point: patch test 3, about 24 weeks after DPC sensitization. The sample's treatment: therapeutic diphenylcyclopropenone sensitization with weekly scalp DPC. TCRdb passed the RACE reads through MiXCR, listing each CDR3 protein once. The table has roughly 84,000 distinct CDR3 sequences, 10% to 12% seen once; the top ten hold around 3.6%. Sequencing was performed on whole blood, taken in connection with sensitization to the hapten diphenylcyclopropenone (DPC). The receptors stem from a woman aged 45-65 years with alopecia areata. Some clones in this sample may be carry-over from other donors' samples.

This chain uses TRBV14 with TRBJ2-1; D may be TRBD2 (6 bases). This CDR3 is built from 15 residues. V shed 4 bases and J shed 10 bases, with 20 bases lying between them. In germline, CDR1 is SGHDN, CDR2 FVKESK. CDR3 sequence (DNA): TGTGCCAGCAGCCGTACAACCGGGACTTTCTCCGAGCAGTTCTTC. This translates into CASSRTTGTFSEQFF. Variable domain in full (rest from reference TRBV14 and TRBJ2-1): EAGVTQFPSHSVIEKGQTVTLRCDPISGHDNLYWYRRVMGKEIKFLLHFVKESKQDESGMPNNRFLAERTGGTYSTLKVQPAELEDSGVYFCASSRTTGTFSEQFFGPGTRLTVL.

This clonotype was counted at least ten times. V is TRBV29-1 and J is TRBJ2-1; D tentatively reads TRBD1 or TRBD2 (5 bases each). Trimming removed 6 bases at V and 10 bases at J, with 10 bases between. The CDR3 spans 10 residues. CDR1 and CDR2 from the germline V gene are SQVTM and ANQGSEA. In nucleotides, the CDR3 is TGCAGCGTGGACCGGGGCGAGCAGTTCTTC. Translation gives CSVDRGEQFF.

This chain uses TRBV20-1 with TRBJ2-2, with D possibly called TRBD1 or TRBD2 (6 bases each). The CDR3 extends over 16 amino acids. The V gene's germline CDR1 is DFQATT and CDR2 SNEGSKA (reference sequence). V gave up 5 bases and J gave up 3 bases, with 19 bases separating them. This CDR3 is CSARRVGGSDTGELFF. As DNA, the CDR3 is TGCAGTGCTCGAAGGGTGGGGGGCAGCGACACCGGGGAGCTGTTTTTT.

This clonotype is labeled medium-sized. The chain combines TRBV4-3 with TRBJ2-7; the D gene is possibly TRBD2 (5 bases). Per the germline V gene, CDR1 is LGHNA and CDR2 is YSLEER. The V and J ends lost 0 bases and 0 bases respectively, with 12 bases between them. This CDR3 has 16 amino acids. CDR3 residues: CASSQDEGRPSYEQYF. CDR3 coding DNA: TGCGCCAGCAGCCAAGATGAGGGCAGACCCTCCTACGAGCAGTACTTC.

This clonotype was seen many times. The gene calls are TRBV20-1 and TRBJ2-5; 12 bases fit TRBD2. The V segment lost 3 bases and the J segment 5 bases; nucleotides outside the gene matches: 7. The CDR3 totals 15 residues. Germline CDR1 DFQATT, CDR2 SNEGSKA (reference sequence). The CDR3 DNA is TGCAGTGCTAGGAATCCTAGCGGGAGGGAGGAGACCCAGTACTTC. Translating gives CSARNPSGREETQYF.

There are many counts of this clonotype. This chain links TRBV20-1 with TRBJ2-7; D remains unclear. This CDR3 has 12 amino acids. Trimming removed 0 bases from V and 3 bases from J, with 6 bases in between. Germline V lookup: CDR1 DFQATT, CDR2 SNEGSKA (reference sequence). CDR3 residues: CSARDPFYEQYF. Here the CDR3 DNA reads TGCAGTGCTAGAGACCCCTTCTACGAGCAGTACTTC.

This clonotype was detected ten times or more. The J gene is TRBJ2-1, the V gene TRBV4-1; D might be TRBD2 (5 bases). Germline V gives CDR1 MGHRA, CDR2 YSYEKL. Trimming pared 0 bases from V and 9 bases from J, leaving 12 bases between. The CDR3 contains 14 residues. CDR3 sequence reads: CASSQDEQRPEQFF. CDR3 nucleotides: TGCGCCAGCAGCCAAGATGAACAGCGGCCTGAGCAGTTCTTC.

This clonotype was seen a few times. This sequence joins TRBV7-6 and TRBJ2-7, with TRBD1 identical over 10 bases. Looked up from germline, CDR1 is SGHVS and CDR2 is FNYEAQ. The J segment lost 2 bases and the V segment lost 5 bases, leaving 12 bases of the junction unmatched. This CDR3 is 17 amino acids long. The CDR3 nucleotides read TGTGCCAGCAGCCTCTCTCCTGGACAGGGGGAGACCTACGAGCAGTACTTC. Translation: CASSLSPGQGETYEQYF.

This clonotype appeared a few times. This rearrangement joins TRBV5-1 to TRBJ1-1, with D possibly being TRBD1 (6 bases). The germline V and J ends were trimmed by 4 bases and 4 bases, with 20 bases remaining between them. Germline CDR1 reads SGHRS; CDR2 reads YFSETQ. CDR3 size: 16 residues. The CDR3 reads CASSQGTSGGSTEAFF. The CDR3 nucleotides are TGCGCCAGCAGCCAGGGGACGTCCGGTGGGAGCACTGAAGCTTTCTTT.

This clonotype turned up a few times. This sequence joins TRBV5-4 and TRBJ1-2; the D gene is possibly TRBD1 (6 bases). There are 16 residues in the CDR3. Trimming took off 0 bases at V and 0 bases at J, with 12 bases between the two ends. CDR1 is SGHNT and CDR2 is YYREEE in the germline V gene (reference sequence). In DNA, the CDR3 is TGTGCCAGCAGCTTGGGGGGGGGCACAGCTAACTATGGCTACACCTTC. As protein: CASSLGGGTANYGYTF.

The chain employs TRBV29-1 and TRBJ2-3; perhaps TRBD2 as D (5 bases). V was shortened by 4 bases and J by 6 bases, with 14 bases between the two germline ends. Germline assignment: CDR1 SQVTM and CDR2 ANQGSEA. This CDR3 has 13 residues. CDR3 in amino acids: CSVGAGTGDTQYF. The CDR3 DNA reads TGCAGCGTTGGTGCGGGCACCGGGGATACGCAGTATTTT.

This clonotype was picked up many times. The chain has TRBV28 and TRBJ2-7; D unclear. The V and J ends lost 3 bases and 0 bases respectively, with 9 bases between them. Germline V lookup: CDR1 MDHEN, CDR2 SYDVKM. The CDR3 extends over 14 amino acids. In DNA form, the CDR3 reads TGTGCCAGCAGTTTGGGTTGGGCCTCCTACGAGCAGTACTTC. This sequence encodes CASSLGWASYEQYF.

This chain joins TRBV11-3 and TRBJ2-5; D not resolved. Germline CDR1 is SGHNT and CDR2 is YENEEA. V lost 2 bases to trimming and J lost 1 base, with 8 bases between them. This CDR3 contains 14 residues. CDR3 sequence reads: CASSLFVSQETQYF. Written as DNA, the CDR3 is TGTGCCAGCAGCTTATTTGTCAGCCAAGAGACCCAGTACTTC.

This clonotype has only a few counts. The chain links TRBV7-2 to TRBJ1-5, with D perhaps matching TRBD1 (6 bases). The CDR3 has 15 residues. The germline CDR1 and CDR2 sequences are SGHTA and FQGNSA. V shed 2 bases and J shed 3 bases, with 11 bases lying between them. CDR3 protein: CASSLPGQYNQPQHF. CDR3 DNA sequence: TGTGCCAGCAGCTTACCCGGACAGTACAATCAGCCCCAGCATTTT. Combining the CDR3 with reference TRBV7-2 and TRBJ1-5 gives the whole variable domain GAGVSQSPSNKVTEKGKDVELRCDPISGHTALYWYRQSLGQGLEFLIYFQGNSAPDKSGLPSDRFSAERTGGSVSTLTIQRTQQEDSAVYLCASSLPGQYNQPQHFGDGTRLSIL.

This clonotype was counted between two and nine times. The gene calls are TRBV19 and TRBJ2-1, with 10 bases that match TRBD2. V lost 6 bases, J lost 3 bases, and 5 bases stayed unmatched. The CDR3 contains 15 residues. Germline CDR1 reads LNHDA; CDR2 reads SQIVND (reference sequence). As DNA, the CDR3 is TGTGCCAGTAGCCCTAGCGGGAGTTACTACAATGAGCAGTTCTTC. It specifies CASSPSGSYYNEQFF.

With regard to this clonotype: A junction boundary mismatches the germline segment, possibly from a read error. The chain carries TRBV7-2 and TRBJ2-6; the D gene is possibly TRBD2 (6 bases). Germline V lookup: CDR1 SGHTA, CDR2 FQGNSA. This CDR3 has 17 residues. CDR3 sequence: CASSLVGGSAGANVLIF. CDR3 sequence (DNA): TGTGCCAGCAGCTTAGTTGGGGGGAGTGCTGGGGCCAACGTCCTGATTTTC.

This clonotype was observed at least ten times. The chain is built from TRBV7-3 and TRBJ1-6, with TRBD1 identical over 9 bases. The ends lost 4 bases at V and 5 bases at J; junction bases unmatched: 3. The CDR3 contains 15 residues. Germline CDR1 SGHTA, CDR2 FQGTGA. In DNA form, the CDR3 reads TGTGCCAGCAGCTCCGGACAGGGGAATAATTCACCCCTCCACTTT. It specifies CASSSGQGNNSPLHF.

This clonotype was recorded many times. The chain recombines TRBV9 with TRBJ2-7; the D is unclear. Germline loops: CDR1 SGDLS, CDR2 YYNGEE. V was clipped by 0 bases and J by 2 bases, with 18 bases between them. The CDR3 has 17 residues. CDR3 sequence reads: CASSVEGNAAQTYEQYF. As DNA, the CDR3 is TGTGCCAGCAGCGTAGAAGGGAATGCAGCCCAAACCTACGAGCAGTACTTC. The variable domain in full, completed from reference TRBV9 and TRBJ2-7, reads DSGVTQTPKHLITATGQRVTLRCSPRSGDLSVYWYQQSLDQGLQFLIQYYNGEERAKGNILERFSAQQFPDLHSELNLSSLELGDSALYFCASSVEGNAAQTYEQYFGPGTRLTVT.

This clonotype has a handful of counts. This chain uses TRBV3-1 with TRBJ2-2; no reliable D call. CDR3 size: 14 residues. With 1 base removed from V and 1 base from J, the gap between germline ends came to 4 bases. CDR1 is LGHDT and CDR2 is YNNKEL in the germline V gene (reference sequence). CDR3 nucleotide sequence: TGTGCCAGCAGCCAAGTTCAGAACACCGGGGAGCTGTTTTTT. This sequence encodes CASSQVQNTGELFF.

This clonotype was recorded at least ten times. The chain recombines TRBV2 with TRBJ2-7; TRBD2 matches at 10 bases. The V gene's germline CDR1 is SNHLY and CDR2 FYNNEI. The length of the CDR3 is 12 residues. The V and J ends lost 6 bases and 10 bases, in that order; junction bases with no gene match: 6. CDR3 amino acids: CASSPSGRSQYF. In DNA, the CDR3 is TGTGCCAGCAGCCCTAGCGGGAGATCTCAGTACTTC.

This clonotype was detected many times. The V gene is TRBV29-1, the J gene TRBJ2-7; D gene ambiguous. V was clipped by 3 bases and J by 0 bases, with 12 bases between them. The CDR3 extends over 14 amino acids. CDR1 and CDR2 (germline): SQVTM, ANQGSEA. The CDR3, as DNA: TGCAGCGTTGAGCTCGGCTTAAGCTCCTACGAGCAGTACTTC. Amino acids: CSVELGLSSYEQYF.

The chain combines TRBV19 with TRBJ1-5; D uncertain. The V end lost 7 bases, the J end lost 5 bases, and 12 bases lay between the germline ends. Germline V CDR1 and CDR2: LNHDA, SQIVND (reference sequence). CDR3 length equals 13 residues. The CDR3 nucleotides read TGTGCCAGTAAACAGACCCAGGATCAGCCCCAGCATTTT. This translates into CASKQTQDQPQHF.

This clonotype was seen many times. This chain connects TRBV7-2 to TRBJ2-3, with 8 bases fitting TRBD1. The germline gives CDR1 SGHTA, CDR2 FQGNSA. Germline trimming cut 5 bases from V and 2 bases from J; bases unmatched to any gene: 6. This CDR3 has 15 amino acids. The CDR3 nucleotides read TGTGCCAGCAGCGCAGGACAGGGACCCACAGATACGCAGTATTTT. It codes for CASSAGQGPTDTQYF. The full variable domain, completed using reference TRBV7-2 and TRBJ2-3, is GAGVSQSPSNKVTEKGKDVELRCDPISGHTALYWYRQSLGQGLEFLIYFQGNSAPDKSGLPSDRFSAERTGGSVSTLTIQRTQQEDSAVYLCASSAGQGPTDTQYFGPGTRLTVL.

The chain couples TRBV12-3 or TRBV12-4 to TRBJ2-1, with 8 bases identical to TRBD2. The CDR3 consists of 14 residues. J lost 6 bases, V lost 3 bases, and 4 bases had no gene match. CDR3 DNA sequence: TGTGCCAGCAGTTTGGGGACTAGGGTCAATGAGCAGTTCTTC. It specifies CASSLGTRVNEQFF.

The rearrangement uses TRBV29-1 and TRBJ2-7; maybe TRBD1 (5 bases). The CDR3 has 11 residues. V dropped 6 bases and J dropped 4 bases, with 10 bases sitting between them. The germline V gene encodes CDR1 SQVTM and CDR2 ANQGSEA. In DNA form, the CDR3 reads TGCAGCGTAAAAAAGGGGTACGAGCAGTACTTC. Translation gives CSVKKGYEQYF.

This clonotype was found many times. The chain carries TRBV5-1 and TRBJ2-7; tentative D call: TRBD1 (5 bases). Trimming stripped 0 bases from V and 7 bases from J, with 14 bases between. Germline V CDR1 and CDR2: SGHRS, YFSETQ. The CDR3 length is 14 residues. The CDR3 region has the DNA TGCGCCAGCAGCTTGGATGGACAAAGGCAAGAGCAGTACTTC. Encoded protein: CASSLDGQRQEQYF.

The chain recombines TRBV7-3 with TRBJ2-1, with 11 bases lining up with TRBD2. The germline gives CDR1 SGHTA, CDR2 FQGTGA. V lost 2 bases to trimming and J lost 9 bases; unmatched junction nucleotides: 9. The CDR3 has 16 residues. The CDR3 is CASSLSPSGRHGEQFF. The CDR3 DNA reads as TGTGCCAGCAGCTTATCTCCTAGCGGGAGGCACGGTGAGCAGTTCTTC.

The genes are TRBV12-5 and TRBJ1-5; possibly TRBD1 for D (5 bases). V shed 3 bases and J shed 1 base, with 10 bases lying between them. The germline V gene has CDR1 LGHNT and CDR2 FRNRAP. The CDR3 is 15 residues long. The CDR3 loop reads CASGFFQGSNQPQHF. In nucleotides, the CDR3 is TGTGCTAGTGGTTTTTTTCAGGGAAGCAATCAGCCCCAGCATTTT.

This clonotype came up many times. V usage is TRBV11-2 and J usage is TRBJ2-3; D is possibly TRBD1 or TRBD2 (5 bases each). Germline loops: CDR1 SGHAT, CDR2 FQNNGV. V was cut by 5 bases and J by 2 bases, with 14 bases left in between. This CDR3 has 15 residues. Here the CDR3 DNA reads TGTGCCAGCAGCCCACAACTGGGGACCACAGATACGCAGTATTTT. It yields the protein CASSPQLGTTDTQYF.

The table lists this clonotype with many counts. This chain joins TRBV3-1 and TRBJ1-5, with D hard to call. Germline V CDR1 and CDR2: LGHDT, YNNKEL (reference sequence). The CDR3 is made up of 13 amino acids. Trimming left V 5 bases short and J 6 bases short, with 11 bases between. CDR3 region: CASSSGPAQPQHF. DNA of the CDR3: TGTGCCAGCAGCTCCGGTCCGGCTCAGCCCCAGCATTTT.

This clonotype appeared many times. As DNA, the CDR3 is TGTGCCATCAGCGAGGGGACAGGGGCCCCGGGGGAGACCCAGTACTTC. It is translated as CAISEGTGAPGETQYF. The chain recombines TRBV10-3 with TRBJ2-5; 10 nucleotides line up with TRBD1. With V trimmed by 6 bases and J by 5 bases, 12 bases remained unmatched. The CDR3 has 16 residues. Germline assignment: CDR1 ENHRY and CDR2 SYGVKD.

This clonotype was seen only a few times. V gene TRBV18 combines with J gene TRBJ1-1; D possibly corresponds to TRBD1 (5 bases). Germline assignment: CDR1 KGHSH and CDR2 LQKENI. The CDR3 is 14 amino acids. Trimming took 6 bases from V and 1 from J, leaving 12 bases between them. The CDR3 loop is CASSQGARNTEAFF. The CDR3 nucleotides are TGTGCCAGCTCTCAAGGGGCCAGGAACACTGAAGCTTTCTTT.